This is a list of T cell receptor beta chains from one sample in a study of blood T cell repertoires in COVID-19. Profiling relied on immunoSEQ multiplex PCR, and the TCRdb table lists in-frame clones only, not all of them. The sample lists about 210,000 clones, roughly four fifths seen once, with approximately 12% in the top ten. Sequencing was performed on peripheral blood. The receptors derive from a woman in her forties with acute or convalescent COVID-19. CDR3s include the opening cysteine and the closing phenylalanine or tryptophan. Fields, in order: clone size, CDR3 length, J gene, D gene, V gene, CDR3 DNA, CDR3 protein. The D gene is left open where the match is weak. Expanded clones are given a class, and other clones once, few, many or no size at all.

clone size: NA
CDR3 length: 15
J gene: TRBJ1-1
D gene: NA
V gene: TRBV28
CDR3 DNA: TGTGCCAGCAGTTCCCAACGGAGATTGAACACTGAAGCTTTCTTT
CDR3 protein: CASSSQRRLNTEAFF

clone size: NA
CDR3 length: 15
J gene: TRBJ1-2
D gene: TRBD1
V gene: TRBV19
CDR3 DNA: TGTGCCAGTAGTACCCGGACAGGTGCTAACTATGGCTACACCTTC
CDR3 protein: CASSTRTGANYGYTF

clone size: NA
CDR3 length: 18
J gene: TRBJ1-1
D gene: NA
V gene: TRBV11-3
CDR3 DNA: TGTGCCAGCAGCTTAGTTATTTTGGGGCCCCCCCCGCCTCCCGAAGCTTTCTTT
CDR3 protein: CASSLVILGPPPPPEAFF

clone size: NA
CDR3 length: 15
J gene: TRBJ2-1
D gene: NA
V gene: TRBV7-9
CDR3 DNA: TGTGCCAGCAGCTTCGGCCTCCAACAGGACAATGAGCAGTTCTTC
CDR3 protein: CASSFGLQQDNEQFF

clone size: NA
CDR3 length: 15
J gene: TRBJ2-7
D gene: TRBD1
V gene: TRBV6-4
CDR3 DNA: TGTGCCAGCCCTAGACAACAGGGGGCAAGAGGTGAGCAGTACTTC
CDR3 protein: CASPRQQGARGEQYF

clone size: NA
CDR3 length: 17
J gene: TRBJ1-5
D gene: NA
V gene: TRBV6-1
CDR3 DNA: TGTGCCAGCAGTGAAGAAAGGCGGCAGAATAGCAATCAGCCCCAGCATTTT
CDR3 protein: CASSEERRQNSNQPQHF

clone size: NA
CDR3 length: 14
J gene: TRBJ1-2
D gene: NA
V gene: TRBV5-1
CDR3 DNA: TGCGCCAGCAGCTTGATGGACACCCAGTATGGCTACACCTTC
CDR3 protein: CASSLMDTQYGYTF

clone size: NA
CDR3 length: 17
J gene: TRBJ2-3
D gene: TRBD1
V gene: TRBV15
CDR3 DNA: TGTGCCACCAGCAGAGTGGGAGGGACAGGGAGTACAGATACGCAGTATTTT
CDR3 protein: CATSRVGGTGSTDTQYF

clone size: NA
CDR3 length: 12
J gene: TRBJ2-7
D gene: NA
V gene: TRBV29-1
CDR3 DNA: TGCAGCGTTGAGTACGGTCGGTACGAGCAGTACTTC
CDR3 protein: CSVEYGRYEQYF

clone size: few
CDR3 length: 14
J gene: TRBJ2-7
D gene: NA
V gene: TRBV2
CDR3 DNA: TGTGCCAGCAGGGTGGGAGGGGGGATTTACGAGCAGTACTTC
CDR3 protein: CASRVGGGIYEQYF

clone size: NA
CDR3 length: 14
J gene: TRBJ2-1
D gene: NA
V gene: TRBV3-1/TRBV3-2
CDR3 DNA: TGTGCCAGCAGCCCCTTAAGTAGAGTTAATGAGCAGTTCTTC
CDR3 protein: CASSPLSRVNEQFF

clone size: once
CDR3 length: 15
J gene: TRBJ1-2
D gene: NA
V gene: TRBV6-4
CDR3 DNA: TGTGCCAGCAGTGACTTGGGAGGCCTTAACTATGGCTACACCTTC
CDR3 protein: CASSDLGGLNYGYTF

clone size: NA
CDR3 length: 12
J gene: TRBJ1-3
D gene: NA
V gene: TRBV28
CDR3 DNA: TGTGCCAGCAGGTCCTCCGGAAACACCATATATTTT
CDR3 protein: CASRSSGNTIYF

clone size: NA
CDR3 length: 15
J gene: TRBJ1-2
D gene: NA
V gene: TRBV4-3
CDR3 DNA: TGCGCCAGCAGCCAAGTTGGGGGCGAGCAAGGAGGCTACACCTTC
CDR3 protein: CASSQVGGEQGGYTF

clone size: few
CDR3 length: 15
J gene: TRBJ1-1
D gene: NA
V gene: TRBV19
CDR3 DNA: TGTGCCAGTAACGGGACATACGCTTTAAACACTGAAGCTTTCTTT
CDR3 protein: CASNGTYALNTEAFF

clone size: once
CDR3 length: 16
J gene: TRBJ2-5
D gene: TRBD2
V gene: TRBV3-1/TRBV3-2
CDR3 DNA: TGTGCCAGCAGCAAAGAAGAGACTAGCGGGAGGGAGACCCAGTACTTC
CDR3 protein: CASSKEETSGRETQYF

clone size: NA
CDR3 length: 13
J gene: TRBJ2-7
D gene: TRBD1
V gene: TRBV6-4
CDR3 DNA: TGTGCCAGCAGTGACTCGGACAGGGGCGAGCAGTACTTC
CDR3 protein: CASSDSDRGEQYF

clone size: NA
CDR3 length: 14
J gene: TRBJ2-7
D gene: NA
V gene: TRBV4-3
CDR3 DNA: TGCGCCAGCAGCCAAGATTCGGGGAAAGGCGAGCAGTACTTC
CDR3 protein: CASSQDSGKGEQYF

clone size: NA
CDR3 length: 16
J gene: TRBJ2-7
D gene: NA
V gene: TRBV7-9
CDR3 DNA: TGTGCCAGCAGCCTGCTACAGGGGAGGTTCGTCTACGAGCAGTACTTC
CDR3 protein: CASSLLQGRFVYEQYF

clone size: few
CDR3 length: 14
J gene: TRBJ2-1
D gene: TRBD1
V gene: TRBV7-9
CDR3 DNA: TGTGCCAGCAGTTGGTCGACAGGGGGGAATGAGCAGTTCTTC
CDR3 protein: CASSWSTGGNEQFF

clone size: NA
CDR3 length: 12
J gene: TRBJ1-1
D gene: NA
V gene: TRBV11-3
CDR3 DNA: TGTGCCAGCCAGGGGCGCAACACTGAAGCTTTCTTT
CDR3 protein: CASQGRNTEAFF

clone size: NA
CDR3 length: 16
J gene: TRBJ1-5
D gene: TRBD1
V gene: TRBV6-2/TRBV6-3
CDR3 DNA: TGTGCCAGCAGTTACCGTACGACAGGGGATAATCAGCCCCAGCATTTT
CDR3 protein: CASSYRTTGDNQPQHF

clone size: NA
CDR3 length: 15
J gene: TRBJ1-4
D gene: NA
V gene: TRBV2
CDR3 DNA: TGTGCCAGCAACGGGGGGGACCGACAGCTTGAAAAACTGTTTTTT
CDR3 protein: CASNGGDRQLEKLFF

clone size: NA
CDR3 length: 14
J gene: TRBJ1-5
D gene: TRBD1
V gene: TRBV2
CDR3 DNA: TGTGCCAGCAGTGAGGAGGGGGCAAGGCAGCCCCAGCATTTT
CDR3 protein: CASSEEGARQPQHF

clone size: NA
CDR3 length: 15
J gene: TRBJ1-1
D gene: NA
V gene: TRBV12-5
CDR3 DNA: TGTGCTAGTGGTTCCGGACAGCTAAAGAACACTGAAGCTTTCTTT
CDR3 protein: CASGSGQLKNTEAFF

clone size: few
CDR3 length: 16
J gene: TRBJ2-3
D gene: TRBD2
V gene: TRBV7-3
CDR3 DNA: TGTGCCAGCAGCTTAACGCTAGCGGGGGGGCAAGATACGCAGTATTTT
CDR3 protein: CASSLTLAGGQDTQYF

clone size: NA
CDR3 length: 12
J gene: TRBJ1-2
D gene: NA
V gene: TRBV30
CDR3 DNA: TGTGCCTTAGAGCAGGGGAACTATGGCTACACCTTC
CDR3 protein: CALEQGNYGYTF

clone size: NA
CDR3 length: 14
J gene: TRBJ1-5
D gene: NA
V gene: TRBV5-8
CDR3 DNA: TGTGCCAGCAGCTGGCGGGGGGGCAATCAGCCCCAGCATTTT
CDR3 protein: CASSWRGGNQPQHF

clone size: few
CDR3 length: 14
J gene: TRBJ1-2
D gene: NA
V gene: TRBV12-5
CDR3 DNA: TGTGCTAGTGGTCTCTACAGGGCGTACTATGGCTACACCTTC
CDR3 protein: CASGLYRAYYGYTF

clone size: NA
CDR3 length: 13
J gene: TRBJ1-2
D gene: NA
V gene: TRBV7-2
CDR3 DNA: TGTGCCAGCAGCTTAGGACAGTCTTATGGCTACACCTTC
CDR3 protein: CASSLGQSYGYTF

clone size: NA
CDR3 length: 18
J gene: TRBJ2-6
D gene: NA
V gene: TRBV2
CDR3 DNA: TGTGCCAGCAGAAACGACTGGGGGGACGTCTCTGGGGCCAACGTCCTGACTTTC
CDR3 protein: CASRNDWGDVSGANVLTF

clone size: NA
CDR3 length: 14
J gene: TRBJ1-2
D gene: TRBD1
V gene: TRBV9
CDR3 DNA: TGTGCCAGCAGCCCGGGAGGGGGCGGCTATGGCTACACCTTC
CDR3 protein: CASSPGGGGYGYTF

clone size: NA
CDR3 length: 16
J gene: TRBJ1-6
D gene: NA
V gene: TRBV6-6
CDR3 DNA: TGTGCCAGCAGCAACAGGCCTCCCTACAATTATTCACCCCTCCACTTT
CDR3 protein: CASSNRPPYNYSPLHF

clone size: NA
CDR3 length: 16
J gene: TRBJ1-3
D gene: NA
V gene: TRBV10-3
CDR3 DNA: TGTGCCATCAGTGAGTCAAGGACAGCAACAGGAAACACCATATATTTT
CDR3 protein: CAISESRTATGNTIYF

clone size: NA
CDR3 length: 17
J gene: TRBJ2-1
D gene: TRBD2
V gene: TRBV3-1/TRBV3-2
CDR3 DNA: TGTGCCAGCAGCCTAAGAAATCTAGCGGGGCTTTACAATGAGCAGTTCTTC
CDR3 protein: CASSLRNLAGLYNEQFF

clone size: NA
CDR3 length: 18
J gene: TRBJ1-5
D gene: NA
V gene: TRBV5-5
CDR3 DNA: TGTGCCAGCAGCCCAACCGGGACACCGGGACCTAGCAATCAGCCCCAGCATTTT
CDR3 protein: CASSPTGTPGPSNQPQHF

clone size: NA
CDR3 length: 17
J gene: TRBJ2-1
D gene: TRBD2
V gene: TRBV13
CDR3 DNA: TGTGCCAGCAGCTTACTGACTAGCGGGGGGGCCGGGGATGAGCAGTTCTTC
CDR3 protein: CASSLLTSGGAGDEQFF

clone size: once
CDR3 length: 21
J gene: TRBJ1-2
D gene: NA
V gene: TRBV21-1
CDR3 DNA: TGTGCCAGCAGCAAAGCTAAGTGTTGCGACAGGGTCATCCTCTCGGGCCATGGCTACACCTTC
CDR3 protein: CASSKAKCCDRVILSGHGYTF

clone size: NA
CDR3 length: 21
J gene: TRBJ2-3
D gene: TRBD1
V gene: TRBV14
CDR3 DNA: TGTGCCAGCAGCCAAGGAAGGACAGGGTTGAACAACTACCTCTACACAGATACGCAGTATTTT
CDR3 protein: CASSQGRTGLNNYLYTDTQYF

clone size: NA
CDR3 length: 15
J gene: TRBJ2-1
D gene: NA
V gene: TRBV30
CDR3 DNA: TGTGCCTGGGACCTCGGGGAGACAACCCGTGATGAGCAGTTCTTC
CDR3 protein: CAWDLGETTRDEQFF

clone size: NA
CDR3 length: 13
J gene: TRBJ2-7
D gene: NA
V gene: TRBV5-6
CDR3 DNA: TGTGCCAGCAGCCCGGACAGCTTTTCCGAGCAGTACTTC
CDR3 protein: CASSPDSFSEQYF

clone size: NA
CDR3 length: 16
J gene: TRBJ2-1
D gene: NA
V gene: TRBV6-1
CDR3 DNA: TGTGCCAGCAGTGCGAGGGGGGGCGAGTCCTACAATGAGCAGTTCTTC
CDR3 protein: CASSARGGESYNEQFF

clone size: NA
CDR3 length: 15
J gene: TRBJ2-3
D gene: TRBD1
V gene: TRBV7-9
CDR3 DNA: TGTGCCAGCAGCTCGTCAGGGGGCCTGAGAGATACGCAGTATTTT
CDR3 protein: CASSSSGGLRDTQYF

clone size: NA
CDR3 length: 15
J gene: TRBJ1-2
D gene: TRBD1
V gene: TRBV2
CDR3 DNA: TGTGCCAGCAGTGAAAGAGGACAGGGGGCGTGGGGCTACACCTTC
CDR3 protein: CASSERGQGAWGYTF

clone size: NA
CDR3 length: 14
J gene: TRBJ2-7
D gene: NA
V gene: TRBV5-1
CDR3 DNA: TGCGCCAGCAGCTCCGGCGGGAACTCCTACGAGCAGTACTTC
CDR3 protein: CASSSGGNSYEQYF

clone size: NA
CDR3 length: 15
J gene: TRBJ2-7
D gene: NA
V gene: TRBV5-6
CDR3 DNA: TGTGCCAGCAGCTTGGAGCAGGTAGATCCATACGAGCAGTACTTC
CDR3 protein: CASSLEQVDPYEQYF

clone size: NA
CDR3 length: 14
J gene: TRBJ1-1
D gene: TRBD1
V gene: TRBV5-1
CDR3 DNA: TGCGCCAGCAGCCAACAGGGGAGGAACACTGAAGCTTTCTTT
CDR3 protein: CASSQQGRNTEAFF

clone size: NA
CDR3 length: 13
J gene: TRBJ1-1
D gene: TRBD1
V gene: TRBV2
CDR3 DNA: TGTGCCAGCAGCGTCGGGACAGGGGGCCGGGCTTTCTTT
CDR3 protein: CASSVGTGGRAFF

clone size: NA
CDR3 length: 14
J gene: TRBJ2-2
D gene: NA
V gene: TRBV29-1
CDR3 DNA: TGCAGCGTTGAAGGCCGGACTGGGACCGGGGAGCTGTTTTTT
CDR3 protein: CSVEGRTGTGELFF

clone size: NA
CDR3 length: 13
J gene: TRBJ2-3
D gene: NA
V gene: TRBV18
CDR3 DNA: TGTGCCAGCTCACCACGTTCCGGGGGTACGCAGTATTTT
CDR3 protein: CASSPRSGGTQYF

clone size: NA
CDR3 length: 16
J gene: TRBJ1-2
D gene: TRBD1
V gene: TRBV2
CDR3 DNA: TGTGCCAGCAGTGATTTGATTGACAGGGATCCCTATGGCTACACCTTC
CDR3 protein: CASSDLIDRDPYGYTF

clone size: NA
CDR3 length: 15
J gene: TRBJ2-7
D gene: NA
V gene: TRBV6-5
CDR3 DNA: TGTGCCAGCAGTTACCCCGAGCGACAGACCTACGAGCAGTACTTC
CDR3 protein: CASSYPERQTYEQYF

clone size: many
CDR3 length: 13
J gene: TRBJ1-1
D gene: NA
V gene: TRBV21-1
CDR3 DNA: TGTGCCAGCAGCAAAAGACAGAACACTGAAGCTTTCTTT
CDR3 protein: CASSKRQNTEAFF

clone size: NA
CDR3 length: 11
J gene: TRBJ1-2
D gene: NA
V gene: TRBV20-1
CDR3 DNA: TGCAGTGCCAACCCAGGGTGGGGCTACACCTTC
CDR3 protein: CSANPGWGYTF

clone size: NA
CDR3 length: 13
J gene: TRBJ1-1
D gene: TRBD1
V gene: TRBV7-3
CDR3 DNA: TGTGCCAGCAGCCTTGACAGGGCCACTGAAGCTTTCTTT
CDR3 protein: CASSLDRATEAFF